These 32 T cell receptor beta chains were sequenced from one sample in a study of vaccination and CD4 T cells after COVID-19 (dated by TCRdb to the early 2020s). Per the publication, the treatment or condition label means: roughly nine-day PBMC culture with coronavirus spike peptide pools or control peptides (ViraFEST assay). Their cognate antigens are unknown. The method was PCR. TCRdb names Illumina iSeq 100 as the instrument used. At the Johns Hopkins FTIC core, DNA from the cultured CD4+ T cells underwent TCR sequencing with the Oncomine TCR Beta short-read assay. TCRdb handled the public reads itself, with Q25 trimming in fastp and clone calling in MiXCR, and kept productive beta chains. Records with the same CDR3 protein are collapsed into one entry carrying the most frequent genes and DNA. The sample table records fewer than 15,000 distinct CDR3 sequences; 40% to 60% of these occur just once. 25% to 30% of the sample comes from the top ten.

The material sequenced was cultured CD4+ T cells from blood, taken after SARS-CoV-2 vaccination. The receptors come from a human donor with COVID-19.

The chain joins TRBV7-9 to TRBJ1-2; 8 bases line up with TRBD1. CDR1 SEHNR and CDR2 FQNEAQ come from the germline V gene (reference sequence). This CDR3 spans 13 amino acids. V trimming: 8 bases; J trimming: 7 bases; junction bases outside the gene matches: 9. The CDR3 protein is CASHAIQGGGYTF. The DNA of the CDR3 is TGTGCCAGCCACGCCATACAGGGGGGTGGCTACACCTTC.

This clonotype was seen a few times. The CDR3 bases are TGTGCCAGCACCGGGACAGGGGGCTTGCAGTACTTC. Translated, it gives CASTGTGGLQYF. This chain connects TRBV2 to TRBJ2-7, with 12 bases that match TRBD1. The V gene end was trimmed by 7 bases and the J gene end by 9 bases; junction bases not matched to a gene: 4. Germline CDR1 is SNHLY and CDR2 is FYNNEI. The CDR3 loop spans 12 amino acids.

The chain has TRBV6-1 and TRBJ2-7; D perhaps matches TRBD1 (5 bases). The CDR3 length is 14 residues. The ends were cut back, 7 bases at V and 0 bases at J, with 13 bases in the middle. Germline loops: CDR1 MNHNS, CDR2 SASEGT. The CDR3 is CASTPGLLSYEQYF. The CDR3 DNA reads as TGTGCCAGCACGCCAGGGCTACTCTCCTACGAGCAGTACTTC.

The V gene is TRBV20-1, the J gene TRBJ1-1; perhaps TRBD1 as D (6 bases). CDR3 length: 14 amino acids. CDR1 is DFQATT and CDR2 is SNEGSKA in the germline V gene (reference sequence). Trimming stripped 6 bases from V and 4 bases from J, with 18 bases between. The DNA of the CDR3 is TGCAGTGCAACCAGGGGAATGGGGGGCACTGAAGCTTTCTTT. This gives the protein CSATRGMGGTEAFF.

V is TRBV2 and J is TRBJ2-2, with 9 bases identical to TRBD2. The CDR3 totals 18 residues. The J segment lost 2 bases and the V segment lost 2 bases, leaving 9 bases of the junction unmatched. Germline loops: CDR1 SNHLY, CDR2 FYNNEI. For the CDR3, the DNA is TGTGCCAGCAGTGAAAGGGGAGTAGCGGGGGTTAACACCGGGGAGCTGTTTTTT. Its translation: CASSERGVAGVNTGELFF.

This chain joins TRBV6-5 and TRBJ1-2; no clear D. Trimming removed 4 bases at V and 2 bases at J, with 11 bases between. This CDR3 comprises 14 residues. Germline V lookup: CDR1 MNHEY, CDR2 SVGAGI. CDR3 sequence (DNA): TGTGCCAGCAGTTCGTCGGCGAGGAACTATGGCTACACCTTC. This sequence encodes CASSSSARNYGYTF.

The J gene is TRBJ1-2, the V gene TRBV6-1; unclear D gene. Germline V CDR1 and CDR2: MNHNS, SASEGT. V was trimmed by 3 bases and J by 2 bases, leaving 7 bases between them. The CDR3 contains 13 residues. The CDR3 region is CASSEGINYGYTF. The CDR3 DNA reads as TGTGCCAGCAGTGAGGGAATAAACTATGGCTACACCTTC.

The V gene is TRBV28, the J gene TRBJ1-1; D unresolved. The length of the CDR3 is 16 residues. Germline lookup yields CDR1 MDHEN and CDR2 SYDVKM. The ends were cut back, 5 bases at V and 4 bases at J, with 20 bases in the middle. Here the CDR3 DNA reads TGTGCCAGCAGTCCCACCGGGCGCAGCTCCGGCACTGAAGCTTTCTTT. Protein sequence: CASSPTGRSSGTEAFF. The full variable domain, completed using reference TRBV28 and TRBJ1-1, is DVKVTQSSRYLVKRTGEKVFLECVQDMDHENMFWYRQDPGLGLRLIYFSYDVKMKEKGDIPEGYSVSREKKERFSLILESASTNQTSMYLCASSPTGRSSGTEAFFGQGTRLTVV.

This chain links TRBV11-3 with TRBJ1-1, with a tentative D call TRBD1 (5 bases). The CDR3 extends over 15 amino acids. The germline V gene encodes CDR1 SGHNT and CDR2 YENEEA. V lost 5 bases to trimming and J lost 0 bases, with 13 bases between them. The CDR3 nucleotides are TGTGCCAGCAGCCCGGGCGGGGGTGTGAACACTGAAGCTTTCTTT. It specifies CASSPGGGVNTEAFF.

The V and J genes are TRBV7-2 and TRBJ2-7, with D tentatively TRBD2 (7 bases). This CDR3 has 13 residues. Per the germline V gene, CDR1 is SGHTA and CDR2 is FQGNSA. CDR3 in amino acids: CGTSRGASYEQYF. In DNA, the CDR3 is TGTGGCACCTCTCGGGGGGCCTCCTACGAGCAGTACTTC.

This chain joins TRBV6-4 and TRBJ2-2; D is uncertain. This CDR3 is 14 amino acids long. Between the trimmed V and J ends, which lost 5 bases and 0 bases, there was a span of 7 bases. Germline V gene lookup returns CDR1 MRHNA and CDR2 SNTAGT. CDR3 sequence (DNA): TGTGCCAGCAGTCTTACAGCGAACACCGGGGAGCTGTTTTTT. Its translation is CASSLTANTGELFF.

This clonotype was recorded a few times. The chain combines TRBV28 with TRBJ1-1, with a tentative D call TRBD1 (6 bases). Trimming cost V 6 bases and J 7 bases, with 21 bases left between them. Germline V gene lookup returns CDR1 MDHEN and CDR2 SYDVKM. The CDR3 contains 15 residues. DNA of the CDR3: TGTGCCAGCAGCAGTTGGGGGGCAGGGGTACTTGAAGCTTTCTTT. It encodes CASSSWGAGVLEAFF.

The chain combines TRBV28 with TRBJ1-2; TRBD1 might be the D (5 bases). Looked up from germline, CDR1 is MDHEN and CDR2 is SYDVKM. The V end lost 6 bases, the J end lost 0 bases, and 14 bases lay between the germline ends. The CDR3 covers 15 residues. CDR3 DNA: TGTGCCAGCAGGGGTGGGGGACTTTCTAACTATGGCTACACCTTC. This sequence encodes CASRGGGLSNYGYTF.

CDR3 in amino acids: CASSQPGTGHGTQYF. CDR3 in DNA: TGTGCCAGCAGCCAGCCCGGGACAGGGCATGGGACCCAGTACTTC. The V gene is TRBV5-4, the J gene TRBJ2-5, with 9 bases matching TRBD1. CDR3 size: 15 residues. V lost 4 bases to trimming and J lost 7 bases; unmatched junction nucleotides: 11. Germline V gives CDR1 SGHNT, CDR2 YYREEE (reference sequence).

This chain connects TRBV7-2 to TRBJ1-6; TRBD1 matches at 9 bases. This CDR3 spans 16 amino acids. The V and J ends lost 4 bases and 7 bases, in that order; junction bases with no gene match: 8. CDR1 is SGHTA and CDR2 is FQGNSA in the germline V gene. CDR3 coding DNA: TGTGCCAGCAGCTCAATACAGGGGGCCAAGAATTCACCCCTCCACTTT. This translates into CASSSIQGAKNSPLHF.

This clonotype was seen a few times. The CDR3, as DNA: TGTGCCAGCAGCTTTCTGCTGGGGGCCGGACATCAGCCCCAGCATTTT. It yields the protein CASSFLLGAGHQPQHF. The rearrangement links TRBV5-8 to TRBJ1-5; tentative D call: TRBD1 (6 bases). Germline V gene lookup returns CDR1 SGHTS and CDR2 YDEGEE. The CDR3 runs 16 residues. Between the trimmed V and J ends, which lost 2 bases and 5 bases, there was a span of 17 bases.

This clonotype has only a few counts. The V gene is TRBV6-1, the J gene TRBJ2-5, with TRBD2 as a possible D gene (5 bases). CDR3 length equals 15 residues. Per the germline V gene, CDR1 is MNHNS and CDR2 is SASEGT. Trimming stripped 6 bases from V and 1 base from J, with 15 bases between. The CDR3 DNA sequence: TGTGCCAGCAGAATGACGGCGGCGGGCCAAGAGACCCAGTACTTC. Protein: CASRMTAAGQETQYF.

This clonotype occurred once. The CDR3 DNA is TGTGCCAGCAGCCCCAGGGAGGCGAACACTGAAGCTTTCTTT. Its protein product is CASSPREANTEAFF. The chain couples TRBV5-4 to TRBJ1-1; D might be TRBD1 (5 bases). Germline V gives CDR1 SGHNT, CDR2 YYREEE (reference sequence). The CDR3 is made up of 14 amino acids. V lost 4 bases and J 1 base, leaving 11 bases between the germline ends.

This clonotype was seen a few times. The chain couples TRBV7-6 to TRBJ2-2; 12 bases agree with TRBD1. CDR1 SGHVS and CDR2 FNYEAQ come from the germline V gene. Trimming took 5 bases from V and 6 from J; bases not matched to a gene: 7. CDR3 size: 16 residues. As DNA, the CDR3 is TGTGCCAGCAGCCCACTGGGACAGGGGGCGTCCGGGGAGCTGTTTTTT. It specifies CASSPLGQGASGELFF.

The chain has TRBV7-2 and TRBJ2-3; D unclear. V lost 0 bases and J 0 bases, leaving 4 bases between the germline ends. Looked up from germline, CDR1 is SGHTA and CDR2 is FQGNSA. This CDR3 is 14 amino acids long. This CDR3 is CASSLASSTDTQYF. CDR3 bases: TGTGCCAGCAGCTTAGCTTCTAGCACAGATACGCAGTATTTT.

The J gene is TRBJ1-1, the V gene TRBV7-2, with D maybe TRBD1 (6 bases). V was clipped by 5 bases and J by 1 base, with 14 bases between them. Germline values: CDR1 SGHTA, CDR2 FQGNSA. The CDR3 sequence is 15 residues long. The DNA for the CDR3 is TGTGCCAGCAGCCCATCGACAGGTCGGAACACTGAAGCTTTCTTT. Translation gives CASSPSTGRNTEAFF.

The chain combines TRBV7-6 with TRBJ2-3; D possibly corresponds to TRBD1 (6 bases). From germline, CDR1 is SGHVS and CDR2 FNYEAQ. V dropped 6 bases and J dropped 2 bases, with 15 bases sitting between them. The length of the CDR3 is 15 residues. This CDR3 reads CASSLGQSNTDTQYF. CDR3 sequence (DNA): TGTGCCAGCAGTCTGGGACAATCCAACACAGATACGCAGTATTTT.

V usage is TRBV20-1 and J usage is TRBJ2-7; 10 positions agree with TRBD2. The J segment lost 2 bases and the V segment lost 4 bases, leaving 11 bases of the junction unmatched. This CDR3 contains 16 residues. The germline CDR1 and CDR2 sequences are DFQATT and SNEGSKA (reference sequence). CDR3 DNA: TGCAGTGCTAACCTCCTTAGCGGGGGGCCGCCCTACGAGCAGTACTTC. This sequence encodes CSANLLSGGPPYEQYF.

This clonotype was counted once. This chain uses TRBV29-1 with TRBJ2-1, with TRBD2 identical over 13 bases. The CDR3 runs to 12 residues. The V and J ends lost 5 bases and 9 bases, in that order; junction bases with no gene match: 1. In germline, CDR1 is SQVTM, CDR2 ANQGSEA. The DNA for the CDR3 is TGCAGCGTTCGACTAGCGGGGGGTGAGCAGTTCTTC. It yields the protein CSVRLAGGEQFF.

This clonotype was counted once. The rearrangement joins TRBV7-2 to TRBJ2-5, with a weak D call TRBD2 (6 bases). The CDR3 contains 14 residues. The V gene lost 3 bases and the J gene lost 4 bases, with 12 bases spanning the gap. Germline-derived CDR1 and CDR2 are SGHTA and FQGNSA. The CDR3 nucleotides are TGTGCCAGCAGCTTGAGACTCGGGAGAGAGACCCAGTACTTC. Translated, it gives CASSLRLGRETQYF. Based on the CDR3 plus reference TRBV7-2 and TRBJ2-5, the full variable domain is GAGVSQSPSNKVTEKGKDVELRCDPISGHTALYWYRQSLGQGLEFLIYFQGNSAPDKSGLPSDRFSAERTGGSVSTLTIQRTQQEDSAVYLCASSLRLGRETQYFGPGTRLLVL.

V gene TRBV5-1 combines with J gene TRBJ2-5; D is unclear. The germline CDR1 and CDR2 sequences are SGHRS and YFSETQ. Trimming shortened V by 1 base and J by 3 bases, and 4 bases separated the two germline ends. The CDR3 is made up of 12 amino acids. The CDR3 sequence is CASSLSEETQYF. CDR3 DNA: TGCGCCAGCAGCTTGTCCGAAGAGACCCAGTACTTC.

The chain joins TRBV20-1 to TRBJ2-4; D is uncertain. The CDR3 contains 14 residues. Trimming stripped 3 bases from V and 6 bases from J, with 15 bases between. Germline values: CDR1 DFQATT, CDR2 SNEGSKA (reference sequence). The DNA for the CDR3 is TGCAGTGCTAGTCCCATGGCGCGAGGAAACATTCAGTACTTC. Amino acids: CSASPMARGNIQYF.

This clonotype was picked up a small number of times. The chain is built from TRBV27 and TRBJ1-2, with TRBD1 as a possible D gene (6 bases). V shed 5 bases and J shed 2 bases, with 9 bases lying between them. Per germline, CDR1 MNHEY and CDR2 SMNVEV (reference sequence). The CDR3 loop spans 13 amino acids. CDR3 coding DNA: TGTGCCAGCAGTCCCCAGGGGAACTATGGCTACACCTTC. Amino acid sequence: CASSPQGNYGYTF.

CDR3 residues: CASSLVGEQFF. The DNA of the CDR3 is TGTGCCAGCAGCTTAGTGGGTGAGCAGTTCTTC. V usage is TRBV6-2 or TRBV6-3 and J usage is TRBJ2-1; D gene uncertain. V was pared by 6 bases and J by 9 bases, with 9 bases between. This CDR3 region has 11 residues. Looked up from germline, CDR1 is MNHEY and CDR2 is SVGEGT.

V is TRBV2 and J is TRBJ1-5; D is uncertain. Germline V gene data show CDR1 as SNHLY and CDR2 as FYNNEI. V was pared by 2 bases and J by 7 bases, with 9 bases between. The CDR3 is 13 amino acids. CDR3 sequence (DNA): TGTGCCAGCAGTGAAATGGTAGGGCAGCCCCAGCATTTT. Its translation: CASSEMVGQPQHF.

This clonotype was seen more than once but under ten times. J is TRBJ2-4 and V is TRBV30, with D perhaps matching TRBD1 (6 bases). This CDR3 is 14 amino acids long. Germline V gene sequence: CDR1 GTSNPN, CDR2 SVGIG (reference sequence). Trimming pared 3 bases from V and 6 bases from J, leaving 15 bases between. The CDR3 loop is CAWSPAGVPNIQYF. CDR3 nucleotides: TGTGCCTGGAGCCCCGCAGGGGTCCCAAACATTCAGTACTTC.

This chain joins TRBV5-6 and TRBJ1-5; 9 nucleotides line up with TRBD1. The CDR3 is 15 residues long. Germline trimming cut 4 bases from V and 4 bases from J; bases unmatched to any gene: 6. The germline gives CDR1 SGHDT, CDR2 YYEEEE. CDR3 in DNA: TGTGCCAGCAGCGAGGGGACAGGGCGGAATCAGCCCCAGCATTTT. Amino acids: CASSEGTGRNQPQHF.